This T cell receptor (beta chain) was observed in a study of blood T cell repertoires in COVID-19 (dated by TCRdb to the early 2020s). About the investigation overall: The collaborator samples originated in the United States, Italy and Spain and spanned the acute and convalescent phases of COVID-19. The material from the prospective study consisted of cDNA or gDNA derived from T cells, B-cell-depleted T cells, or PBMCs. The dataset comprised deeply sampled blood TCRbeta repertoires from subjects exposed to, actively infected with, or recovered from COVID-19. A freely available public database, intended as a resource for researchers studying the immune response to SARS-CoV-2, is where the repertoires were released. The samples were drawn from the first 160 participants of the ongoing ImmuneRACE study and from some 1,300 subjects provided by 6 global collaborators. Sample metadata almost always included a de-identified subject ID, COVID-19 status, age in years and sex. Where available, HLA class I and class II types were obtained from metadata supplied by the sample provider rather than from assay-based typing.

TCRbeta CDR3 regions were amplified from genomic DNA by means of the immunoSEQ Assay, a bias-controlled multiplex PCR. The paper's data handling went like this. Within the assay, amplification of reference gene primers was used to estimate how many nucleated cells each sample contained. Sequence reads were collapsed and filtered to measure the absolute abundance of every unique TCRbeta CDR3 rearrangement. For each sample, productive Simpson clonality was calculated as the square root of Simpson's diversity index across productive rearrangements. TCRdb mirrors the immuneACCESS table, restricted to in-frame sequences. Some clones are absent from its copies; in checked studies, under half trace to an unresolved V gene, and the reason for the others is unknown. That table gives V, J and clone size, and the DNA gave D and trimming. The sample table contains approximately 170,000 clones; only one count was recorded for around 85% of them. In total, the top ten clones hold about 6.9% of the sample.

As concerns this clone: No antigen is known for it. No base-level quality is on record; no much larger clone is a single base apart.

Broad study findings and their caveats: The amount of clinical and demographic metadata varied by source and participant and was provided uncurated.

At one collaborating source in Seattle, patients were enrolled during active infection and were followed longitudinally through the course of disease. Whole blood was collected in K2EDTA tubes by collaborating institutions according to the institutions' own protocols. Collaborator samples were shipped for TCRbeta analysis as frozen whole blood, isolated PBMCs, or DNA extracted from either sample type. Including the terminal cysteine and phenylalanine, the CDR3 comprises 12 residues. Only the CDR3 DNA is retained, 36 bases long and in frame from the first base. The sequenced sample consisted of peripheral blood. This receptor was obtained from a man at least 80 years old with COVID-19, enrolled during active disease. This chain joins TRBV21-1 to TRBJ1-5. TRBV21-1 is designated a pseudogene. The CDR3 here reads CASSKTGEPQHF. The sequence in DNA is TGTGCCAGCAGCAAAACGGGGGAGCCCCAGCATTTT.